In its sample, the clone carrying this T cell receptor beta chain was seen a few times. Its antigen is currently unknown. The V end lost 6 bases, the J end lost 4 bases, and 9 bases lay between the germline ends. Germline CDR1 reads WNHNN; CDR2 reads SYGVQD (reference sequence). The CDR3 covers 13 residues. The data derive from a study of graft-versus-host responses after intestinal transplantation. Study background: Recipients had transplants, and these were multivisceral, liver-intestinal, or isolated intestinal.

The protocol was immunoSEQ multiplex PCR, while the TCRdb copy is restricted to in-frame clones and leaves out a portion. The table has over 80,000 clones, about nine tenths seen once. Overall study results and limits: Early post-transplant HvG declines were associated with peak circulating GvH clone levels. Recipient marrow harbored GvH clones, some of which surfaced first in ileum or blood.

This TCR was sampled from a human donor who was the organ donor for an intestinal transplant. Sequenced material: unstimulated CD8+ T cells sorted from spleen or lymph node cells, taken before transplant. V is TRBV10-1 and J is TRBJ1-4; D perhaps matches TRBD1 (5 bases). The CDR3 sequence: CASRDKNNEKLFF. The DNA for the CDR3 is TGCGCCAGCAGGGACAAAAATAATGAAAAACTGTTTTTT.